The rows below give T cell receptor beta chains drawn from one sample of a study of cytomegalovirus exposure and HLA in healthy donors. Generated by immunoSEQ multiplex PCR, the TCRdb table keeps only in-frame clones and is missing some. This table holds 150,000 to 190,000 clones, approximately 82% found once. Sequenced input: PBMCs. These receptor sequences come from a woman between 50 and 59 years old in good health and CMV-seropositive. The CDR3 runs from the conserved cysteine through the conserved F or W. D genes are given only for firm matches. Some rows have no size entry. The others give once, few or many, or a class for an expanded clone.

d_gene | j_gene | abundance | v_gene | CDR3nt | CDR3aa
NA | TRBJ2-2 | NA | TRBV9 | TGTGCCAGCAGCGTAGTGTCAGGGTCCGGGGAGCTGTTTTTT | CASSVVSGSGELFF
NA | TRBJ1-6 | NA | TRBV19 | TGTGCCAGTAGTACGACAGGCGGATCACCCCTCCACTTT | CASSTTGGSPLHF
TRBD1 | TRBJ1-5 | NA | TRBV27 | TGTGCCAGCAGTTTGACAGGGGGGGATCAGCCCCAGCATTTT | CASSLTGGDQPQHF
NA | TRBJ1-1 | NA | TRBV7-2 | TGTGCCAGCAGCTTAGCGAGGGGGTTGAACACTGAAGCTTTCTTT | CASSLARGLNTEAFF
NA | TRBJ1-4 | NA | TRBV6-1 | TGTGCCAGCAGTGAAGCGCCGGGGGATTTGCGTGAAAAACTGTTTTTT | CASSEAPGDLREKLFF
NA | TRBJ1-2 | NA | TRBV5-1 | TGCGCCAGCAGCTTGGCCTGGGGGGACGCATATGGCTACACCTTC | CASSLAWGDAYGYTF
TRBD1 | TRBJ1-5 | few | TRBV5-6 | TGTGCCAGCACACGACAGGGCGGGCAGCCCCAGCATTTT | CASTRQGGQPQHF
NA | TRBJ2-7 | NA | TRBV21-1 | TGTGCCAGCAATAAGCGGGGTCCCCGCTACGAGCAGTACTTC | CASNKRGPRYEQYF
TRBD2 | TRBJ2-2 | NA | TRBV19 | TGTGCCAGTAGTATTGCGGCGGGAGACACCGGGGAGCTGTTTTTT | CASSIAAGDTGELFF
NA | TRBJ2-2 | once | TRBV15 | TGTGCCACCAGCAGAGATACAGGCGCGAACACCGGGGAGCTGTTTTTT | CATSRDTGANTGELFF
TRBD1 | TRBJ1-3 | few | TRBV15 | TGTGCCACCAGCGGCAGCCGGGACAGAAGAAACACCATATATTTT | CATSGSRDRRNTIYF
TRBD1 | TRBJ2-1 | NA | TRBV5-1 | TGCGCCAGCAGCGTTTCCCAGGGGGCTGGGTACAATGAGCAGTTCTTC | CASSVSQGAGYNEQFF
TRBD2 | TRBJ2-2 | NA | TRBV11-2 | TGTGCCAGCAGCTTACGTGGGGCGGGGGGCGCCGGGGAGCTGTTTTTT | CASSLRGAGGAGELFF
TRBD1 | TRBJ2-7 | NA | TRBV7-6 | TGTGCCAGCAGCCGACAGGGGGATGGCGAGCAGTACTTC | CASSRQGDGEQYF
NA | TRBJ1-6 | NA | TRBV2 | TGTGCCAGCAGTGTTGGGGGGAATTCACCCCTCCACTTT | CASSVGGNSPLHF
TRBD2 | TRBJ2-3 | NA | TRBV2 | TGTGCCAGCAGTGAAGCGCTTCTGGCTAGCGGGTTCAGGAATACGCAGTATTTT | CASSEALLASGFRNTQYF
NA | TRBJ2-7 | NA | TRBV4-1 | TGCGCCAGCAGCCAGGCAGCCTCGGGCGAGCAGTACTTC | CASSQAASGEQYF
NA | TRBJ1-5 | once | TRBV27 | TGTGCCAGCAGTTTATCGCAACTCTGGCCCCAGCATTTT | CASSLSQLWPQHF
NA | TRBJ2-7 | NA | TRBV6-5 | TGTGCCACAGTCCGGGAGACGGGGGAGCAGTACTTC | CATVRETGEQYF
NA | TRBJ2-7 | NA | TRBV29-1 | TGCAGCGTTGAGGCTGGGGGGACCTACGAGCAGTACTTC | CSVEAGGTYEQYF
TRBD1 | TRBJ2-7 | NA | TRBV2 | TGTGCCAGCAGTCCTCGGACAGGTCGGCACGAGCAGTACTTC | CASSPRTGRHEQYF
TRBD1 | TRBJ1-2 | NA | TRBV10-3 | TGTGCCATCAGTGAGCCCGGACAGGGGGAGTATGGCTACACCTTC | CAISEPGQGEYGYTF
NA | TRBJ1-2 | once | TRBV19 | TGTGCCAGTAGTCCAACCGGGAGGACGACCTATGGCTACACCTTC | CASSPTGRTTYGYTF